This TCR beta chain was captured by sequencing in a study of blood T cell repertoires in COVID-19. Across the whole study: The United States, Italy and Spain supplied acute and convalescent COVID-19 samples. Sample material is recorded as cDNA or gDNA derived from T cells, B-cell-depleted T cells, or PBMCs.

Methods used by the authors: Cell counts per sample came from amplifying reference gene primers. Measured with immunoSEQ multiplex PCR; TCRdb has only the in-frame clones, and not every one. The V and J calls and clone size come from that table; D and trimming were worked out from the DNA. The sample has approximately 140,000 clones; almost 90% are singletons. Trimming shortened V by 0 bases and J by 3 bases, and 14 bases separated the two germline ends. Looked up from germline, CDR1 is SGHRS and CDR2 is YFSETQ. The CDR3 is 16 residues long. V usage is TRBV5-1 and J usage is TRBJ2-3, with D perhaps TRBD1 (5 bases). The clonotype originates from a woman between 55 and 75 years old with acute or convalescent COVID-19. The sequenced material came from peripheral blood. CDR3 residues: CASSLEGPRATDTQYF. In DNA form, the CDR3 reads TGCGCCAGCAGCTTGGAGGGGCCCCGGGCAACAGATACGCAGTATTTT.